The 14 T cell receptor beta chains below come from one sample, sequenced in a study of cytotoxic CD8 clonotypes in ibrutinib-treated CLL. Libraries were prepared by immunoSEQ multiplex PCR; TCRdb keeps only in-frame clonotypes and omits some of them. The data show about 140,000 clones, 80% to 95% seen once. The sequenced sample was PBMCs, obtained after 12 months of ibrutinib treatment. The receptors originated from a human donor with chronic lymphocytic leukemia.

The chain has TRBV18 and TRBJ2-1; the D call may be TRBD1 or TRBD2 (7 bases each). V was cut by 1 base and J by 7 bases, with 14 bases left in between. The V gene's germline CDR1 is KGHSH and CDR2 LQKENI. CDR3 length: 15 residues. CDR3 coding DNA: TGTGCCAGCTCACCACTTCAGGGGGGGAATAATGAGCAGTTCTTC. Protein sequence: CASSPLQGGNNEQFF.

J is TRBJ2-3 and V is TRBV7-9, with 9 bases aligning to TRBD2. This CDR3 is built from 16 residues. CDR1 is SEHNR, CDR2 FQNEAQ, per germline (reference sequence). The trim removed 1 base at V and 3 bases at J, leaving 5 bases unmatched. CDR3: CASSLGLAERTDTQYF. As DNA, the CDR3 is TGTGCCAGCAGCTTAGGACTAGCGGAGAGGACAGATACGCAGTATTTT. Combining the CDR3 with reference TRBV7-9 and TRBJ2-3 gives the whole variable domain DTGVSQNPRHKITKRGQNVTFRCDPISEHNRLYWYRQTLGQGPEFLTYFQNEAQLEKSRLLSDRFSAERPKGSFSTLEIQRTEQGDSAMYLCASSLGLAERTDTQYFGPGTRLTVL.

The chain joins TRBV27 to TRBJ2-5; 9 bases fit TRBD1. The CDR3 runs to 16 residues. The germline gives CDR1 MNHEY, CDR2 SMNVEV (reference sequence). With V trimmed by 5 bases and J by 2 bases, 9 bases remained unmatched. The CDR3 coding sequence is TGTGCCAGCAGTACCCGGACAGGGGACTTACAAGAGACCCAGTACTTC. Translation gives CASSTRTGDLQETQYF.

CDR3 protein: CASSQRLAGYDWQFF. The DNA for the CDR3 is TGTGCCAGCAGCCAACGCCTAGCGGGATATGACTGGCAGTTCTTC. The genes are TRBV4-2 and TRBJ2-1, with TRBD2 matching 9 bases. With 2 bases clipped from V and 12 bases from J, the junction kept 11 bases outside the gene matches. The CDR3 runs to 15 residues. CDR1 and CDR2 (germline): LGHNA, YNFKEQ.

The genes are TRBV9 and TRBJ2-4, with 7 bases that match TRBD1. The CDR3 runs to 15 residues. Germline V CDR1 and CDR2: SGDLS, YYNGEE. Trimming at V came to 5 bases and at J to 1 base, leaving 6 bases not matched to a gene. As DNA, the CDR3 is TGTGCCAGCAGTAAACAGGGGCGGGCCAAAAACATTCAGTACTTC. Translated: CASSKQGRAKNIQYF.

V and J are TRBV11-2 and TRBJ2-1, with D unresolved. CDR1 is SGHAT, CDR2 FQNNGV, per germline. Trimming stripped 7 bases from V and 9 bases from J, with 10 bases between. CDR3 length: 11 residues. CDR3 region: CASTLNGEQFF. CDR3 nucleotide sequence: TGTGCCAGCACCCTAAATGGTGAGCAGTTCTTC.

The chain is built from TRBV6-5 and TRBJ2-4, with a weak D call TRBD2 (5 bases). CDR1 and CDR2 (germline): MNHEY, SVGAGI. This CDR3 is built from 13 residues. Trimming shortened V by 5 bases and J by 8 bases, and 13 bases separated the two germline ends. The CDR3 region is CASSGEGMDIQYF. CDR3 nucleotides: TGTGCCAGCAGTGGCGAGGGCATGGACATTCAGTACTTC.

V gene TRBV13 combines with J gene TRBJ2-5, with 7 bases aligning to TRBD1. Germline V gene sequence: CDR1 PRHDT, CDR2 FYEKMQ (reference sequence). The CDR3 is 14 amino acids. Trimming took 1 base from V and 8 from J; bases not matched to a gene: 7. CDR3 amino acids: CASSLVGTVLTQYF. CDR3 DNA: TGTGCCAGCAGCTTAGTAGGGACAGTCCTTACCCAGTACTTC.

V usage is TRBV5-1 and J usage is TRBJ2-1, with 9 nucleotides matching TRBD1. There are 15 residues in the CDR3. In germline, CDR1 is SGHRS, CDR2 YFSETQ. V dropped 4 bases and J dropped 2; count of bases not matched to a gene: 4. Here the CDR3 DNA reads TGCGCCAGCAGCACGGGACAGGGCCCCTACAATGAGCAGTTCTTC. Translated, it gives CASSTGQGPYNEQFF.

V usage is TRBV19 and J usage is TRBJ2-7; TRBD1 or TRBD2 may be the D gene (5 bases each). From germline, CDR1 is LNHDA and CDR2 SQIVND (reference sequence). This CDR3 comprises 14 residues. V gave up 5 bases and J gave up 5 bases, with 16 bases separating them. CDR3 DNA: TGTGCCAGTAGTTCATTCAGGGACGGCCACGAGCAGTACTTC. It encodes CASSSFRDGHEQYF. Drawing the rest from reference TRBV19 and TRBJ2-7, the complete variable domain is DGGITQSPKYLFRKEGQNVTLSCEQNLNHDAMYWYRQDPGQGLRLIYYSQIVNDFQKGDIAEGYSVSREKKESFPLTVTSAQKNPTAFYLCASSSFRDGHEQYFGPGTRLTVT.

This rearrangement joins TRBV18 to TRBJ1-5, with D possibly being TRBD1 (5 bases). Per the germline V gene, CDR1 is KGHSH and CDR2 is LQKENI. The V end lost 5 bases, the J end lost 4 bases, and 15 bases lay between the germline ends. The CDR3 has 15 amino acids. This chain's CDR3 is CASSSTDTANQPQHF. CDR3 coding DNA: TGTGCCAGCTCATCTACGGACACCGCGAATCAGCCCCAGCATTTT.

This chain links TRBV9 with TRBJ2-1; possible D gene TRBD1, 5 bases. The CDR3 consists of 13 residues. Trimming pared 2 bases from V and 4 bases from J, leaving 7 bases between. Per the germline V gene, CDR1 is SGDLS and CDR2 is YYNGEE. The CDR3 sequence is CASSVGQYNEQFF. For the CDR3, the DNA is TGTGCCAGCAGCGTTGGACAATACAATGAGCAGTTCTTC.

V and J are TRBV9 and TRBJ1-4; the D gene is possibly TRBD1 (5 bases). Germline lookup yields CDR1 SGDLS and CDR2 YYNGEE. V was pared by 2 bases and J by 0 bases, with 11 bases between. The CDR3 spans 16 residues. CDR3 sequence: CASSVGGSATNEKLFF. For the CDR3, the DNA is TGTGCCAGCAGCGTTGGGGGATCAGCAACTAATGAAAAACTGTTTTTT.

V gene TRBV4-2 combines with J gene TRBJ2-7; D unresolved. CDR3 length: 15 amino acids. Per germline, CDR1 LGHNA and CDR2 YNFKEQ. V dropped 0 bases and J dropped 2 bases, with 11 bases sitting between them. The CDR3 reads CASSQEGRATYEQYF. DNA for the CDR3: TGTGCCAGCAGCCAAGAAGGTCGGGCCACCTACGAGCAGTACTTC.